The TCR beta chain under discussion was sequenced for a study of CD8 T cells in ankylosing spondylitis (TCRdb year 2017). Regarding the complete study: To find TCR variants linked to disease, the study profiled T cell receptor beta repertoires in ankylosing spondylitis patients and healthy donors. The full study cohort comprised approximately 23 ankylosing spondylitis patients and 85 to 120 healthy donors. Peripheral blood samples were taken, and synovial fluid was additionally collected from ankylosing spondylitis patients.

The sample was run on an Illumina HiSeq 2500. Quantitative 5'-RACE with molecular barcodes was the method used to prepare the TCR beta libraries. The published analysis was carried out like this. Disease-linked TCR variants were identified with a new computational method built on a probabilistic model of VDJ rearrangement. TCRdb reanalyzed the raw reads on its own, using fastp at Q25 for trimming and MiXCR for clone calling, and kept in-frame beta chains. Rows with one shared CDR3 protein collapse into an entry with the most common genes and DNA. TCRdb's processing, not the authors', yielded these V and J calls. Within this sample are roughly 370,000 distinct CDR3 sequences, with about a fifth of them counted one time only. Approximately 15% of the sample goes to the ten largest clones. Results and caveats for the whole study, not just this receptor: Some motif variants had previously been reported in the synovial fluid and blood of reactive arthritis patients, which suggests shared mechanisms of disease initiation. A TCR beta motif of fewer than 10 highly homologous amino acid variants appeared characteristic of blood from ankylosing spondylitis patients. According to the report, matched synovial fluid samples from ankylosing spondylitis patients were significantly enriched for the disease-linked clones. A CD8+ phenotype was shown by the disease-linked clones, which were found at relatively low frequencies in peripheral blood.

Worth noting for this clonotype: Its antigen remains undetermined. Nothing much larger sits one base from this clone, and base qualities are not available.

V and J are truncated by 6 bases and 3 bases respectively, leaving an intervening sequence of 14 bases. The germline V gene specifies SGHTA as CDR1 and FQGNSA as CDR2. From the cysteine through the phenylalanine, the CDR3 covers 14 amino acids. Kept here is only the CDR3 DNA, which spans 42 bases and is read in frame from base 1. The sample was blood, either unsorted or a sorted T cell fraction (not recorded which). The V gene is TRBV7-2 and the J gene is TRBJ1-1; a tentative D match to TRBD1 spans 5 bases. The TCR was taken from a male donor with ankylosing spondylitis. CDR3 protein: CASSTAPRDTEAFF. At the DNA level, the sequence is TGTGCCAGCAGTACAGCTCCCAGGGACACTGAAGCTTTCTTT.